This T cell receptor beta chain was found in a study of beta chain features in type 1 diabetes. Study results and limitations: A pattern of fewer insertions and more deletions at VDJ junctions was seen in type 1 diabetes patients. Moderately but significantly shorter TCRB CDR3s were found in Type 1 diabetes patients in all four CD4+ subsets.

The CDR3 consists of 13 residues. Trimming took off 1 base at V and 8 bases at J, with 11 bases between the two ends. Germline CDR1 reads SGHTA; CDR2 reads FQGNSA. As for this clone: Its antigen is still unknown.

Expressed TCRB transcripts were sequenced because the entire RNA isolate underwent reverse transcription. Repertoires were generated with immunoSEQ multiplex PCR, while TCRdb's copy carries only in-frame clones and drops some. The sample includes 20,000 to 25,000 clones, roughly 56% seen only once; the top ten take 0.37%. This chain links TRBV7-2 with TRBJ1-2, with D perhaps matching TRBD1 (6 bases). The receptor comes from a man in his late teens or twenties with type 1 diabetes. The material sequenced was stem cell memory CD4+ T cells from blood. CDR3 bases: TGTGCCAGCAGCTTAGTCTCAGGGGAAGGCTACACCTTC. Translation: CASSLVSGEGYTF.